These T cell receptor beta chains were read from a single sample in a study of blood T cell repertoires in COVID-19. Sequencing used immunoSEQ multiplex PCR; TCRdb keeps in-frame clones, though not all of them. The sample lists 200,000 to 250,000 clones, about nine tenths occurring once. The sample consisted of peripheral blood. Every receptor here comes from a man of 80 years or more with acute or convalescent COVID-19. The CDR3 runs from the conserved cysteine through the conserved F or W.

V gene | CDR3 protein
TRBV24-1 | CATSDYRGGAYNEQFF
TRBV5-5 | CASSQTGNSSPLHF
TRBV6-1 | CASSERWSGGVTEAFF
TRBV18 | CASSPQGSNQPQHF
TRBV4-1 | CASTRGTSGRIPANEQFF
TRBV3-1/TRBV3-2 | CASSGGRVNYGYTF
TRBV7-2 | CASSFSRGRTNEQFF
TRBV5-1 | CASSGRTGLSYGYTF
TRBV29-1 | CSVEGPGQGYNEQFF
TRBV27 | CASRTRQGNTEAFF
TRBV19 | CASKTGTKNIQYF
TRBV7-6 | CASSLGGGNSPLHF
TRBV20-1 | CSASLRMYGYTF
TRBV18 | CASSPPTGVDYGYTF
TRBV1 | CTSSRVPSGRLNTGELFF
TRBV4-3 | CASSQEHPAGLAKNIQYF
TRBV7-2 | CASSRWGEVLAGELFF
TRBV4-1 | CASSQEFGRGIEQYF
TRBV28 | CASSFAGTADTQYF
TRBV11-2 | CASSSSGLVYEQYF
TRBV7-2 | CASSSQGGGEQFF
TRBV7-2 | CASSSGQGAPQPQHF
TRBV10-3 | CAIRRTGGAGETQYF
TRBV18 | CAGSQGLNSPLHF
TRBV2 | CASTPPPGISNSPLHF
TRBV7-9 | CASSPTGGSADTQYF
TRBV4-3 | CASSQDWASDTEAFF
TRBV6-2/TRBV6-3 | CASSPIPQGGFFNEQFF
TRBV5-1 | CASSLGAGHLTETQYF
TRBV12-3/TRBV12-4 | CASSPQDTQYF
TRBV24-1 | CATSDLGGLSQTNEQFF
TRBV7-8 | CASSLGGPGLAGVRFF
TRBV7-2 | CASNLGGGTGELFF
TRBV29-1 | CSVEGVQGAISYEQYF
TRBV6-6 | CASSYSGGVMEQYF
TRBV5-8 | CASSPWTVQETQYF
TRBV9 | CASSGLAKNIQYF
TRBV21-1 | CAMGLAGVGDEQFF
TRBV7-2 | CASSPGTAPRAQYF